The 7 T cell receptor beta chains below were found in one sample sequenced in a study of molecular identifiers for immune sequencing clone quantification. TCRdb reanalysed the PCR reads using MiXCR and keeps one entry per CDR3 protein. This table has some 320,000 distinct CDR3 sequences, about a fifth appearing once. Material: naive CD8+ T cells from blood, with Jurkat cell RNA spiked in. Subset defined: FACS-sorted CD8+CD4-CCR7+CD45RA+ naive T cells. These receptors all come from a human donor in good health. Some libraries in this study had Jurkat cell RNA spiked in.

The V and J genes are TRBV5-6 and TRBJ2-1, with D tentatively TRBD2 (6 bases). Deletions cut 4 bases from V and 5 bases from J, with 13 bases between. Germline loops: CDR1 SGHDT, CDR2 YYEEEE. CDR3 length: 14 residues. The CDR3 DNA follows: TGTGCCAGCAGCCCCACGGGAGCCCACAATGAGCAGTTCTTC. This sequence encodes CASSPTGAHNEQFF.

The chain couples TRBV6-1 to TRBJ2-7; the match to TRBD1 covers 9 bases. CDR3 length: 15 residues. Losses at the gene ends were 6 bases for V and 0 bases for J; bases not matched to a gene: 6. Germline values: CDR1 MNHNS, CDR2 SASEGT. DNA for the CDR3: TGTGCCAGCAGGACGGGACAGGGAAGCTCCTACGAGCAGTACTTC. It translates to CASRTGQGSSYEQYF.

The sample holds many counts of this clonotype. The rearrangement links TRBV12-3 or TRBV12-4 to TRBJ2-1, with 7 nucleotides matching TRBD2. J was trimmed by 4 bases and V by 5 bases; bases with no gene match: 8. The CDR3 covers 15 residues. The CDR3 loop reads CASSLLGGGYNEQFF. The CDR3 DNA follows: TGTGCCAGCAGTCTACTGGGGGGGGGATACAATGAGCAGTTCTTC.

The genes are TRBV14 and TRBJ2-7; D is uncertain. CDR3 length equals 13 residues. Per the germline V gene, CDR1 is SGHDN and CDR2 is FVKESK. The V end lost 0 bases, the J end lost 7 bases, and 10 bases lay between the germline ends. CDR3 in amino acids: CASSQETPLEQYF. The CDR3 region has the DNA TGTGCCAGCAGCCAAGAGACCCCGTTGGAGCAGTACTTC.

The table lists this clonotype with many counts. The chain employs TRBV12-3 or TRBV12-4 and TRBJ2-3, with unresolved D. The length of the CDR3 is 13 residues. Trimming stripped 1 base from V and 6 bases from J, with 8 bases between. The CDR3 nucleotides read TGTGCCAGCAGTTTAGTCCGTCAGGATACGCAGTATTTT. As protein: CASSLVRQDTQYF.

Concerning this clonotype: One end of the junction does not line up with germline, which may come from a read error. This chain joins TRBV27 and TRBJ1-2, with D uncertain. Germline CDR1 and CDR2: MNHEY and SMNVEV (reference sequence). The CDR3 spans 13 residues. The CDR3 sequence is CANSLSRLDGYTF. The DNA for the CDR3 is TGTGCCAACAGTTTAAGCAGGTTGGATGGCTACACCTTC.

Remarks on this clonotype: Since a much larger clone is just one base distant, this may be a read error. CDR3 nucleotide sequence: TGTGCCAGCAGCTCAGGACTAGCCGGGGGGCTGTTTTTT. Protein product: CASSSGLAGGLFF. The rearrangement uses TRBV6-6 and TRBJ2-2; 8 nucleotides line up with TRBD2. CDR3 length equals 13 residues. In germline, CDR1 is MNHNY, CDR2 SVGAGI (reference sequence).